The rows below give T cell receptor beta chains drawn from one sample of a study of T cells in localized non-small cell lung cancer. Sequencing was performed with immunoSEQ multiplex PCR; in TCRdb, only in-frame clones are kept and a portion is missing. The table includes some 51,000 clones, more than 80% detected once. The material sequenced was peripheral blood, taken before any cancer treatment. Receptors were obtained from a woman aged 40 to 75 with stage I lung adenocarcinoma. The CDR3 runs from the conserved cysteine through the conserved F or W. The D gene is left open where the match is weak. Size is omitted from some rows. Given values are once, few, many or a class for expanded clones.

clone size	V gene	D gene	J gene	CDR3 protein	CDR3 DNA
once	TRBV7-2	.	TRBJ2-7	CASSRVGASPGAYEQYF	TGTGCCAGCAGCCGGGTGGGCGCATCTCCAGGGGCCTACGAGCAGTACTTC
.	TRBV19	.	TRBJ1-5	CASSAVGLSNQPQHF	TGTGCCAGCTCGGCGGTAGGACTTAGCAATCAGCCCCAGCATTTT
.	TRBV30	TRBD1	TRBJ1-6	CAWSLRDRINSPLHF	TGTGCCTGGAGTTTACGGGACAGGATTAATTCACCCCTCCACTTT
.	TRBV19	.	TRBJ1-1	CASSTTGQTKMNTEAFF	TGTGCCAGTAGTACTACCGGACAGACAAAAATGAACACTGAAGCTTTCTTT
.	TRBV7-2	TRBD2	TRBJ2-2	CASSLAQRGGPGELFF	TGTGCCAGCAGCTTAGCGCAGCGCGGGGGGCCCGGGGAGCTGTTTTTT
.	TRBV2	.	TRBJ1-1	CASSEGVRGLNTEAFF	TGTGCCAGCAGTGAAGGAGTGAGGGGATTGAACACTGAAGCTTTCTTT
once	TRBV10-3	TRBD1	TRBJ1-4	CAISEQGNEKLFF	TGTGCCATCAGTGAACAGGGGAATGAAAAACTGTTTTTT
few	TRBV9	TRBD2	TRBJ2-1	CASSVALAEGNEQFF	TGTGCCAGCAGCGTAGCACTAGCGGAGGGGAATGAGCAGTTCTTC
.	TRBV6-5	.	TRBJ1-6	CASSYSFEFYNSPLHF	TGTGCCAGCAGTTACTCGTTCGAGTTCTATAATTCACCCCTCCACTTT
.	TRBV19	TRBD2	TRBJ2-3	CASSIASGFTDTQYF	TGTGCCAGTAGTATAGCTAGCGGGTTCACAGATACGCAGTATTTT
.	TRBV5-4	TRBD1	TRBJ1-1	CASSFTLTGETEAFF	TGTGCCAGCAGCTTCACTTTGACAGGGGAGACTGAAGCTTTCTTT
.	TRBV4-3	.	TRBJ1-1	CASSQGSGNTEAFF	TGCGCCAGCAGCCAAGGATCAGGGAACACTGAAGCTTTCTTT
.	TRBV28	.	TRBJ1-1	CASRTDELTEAFF	TGTGCCAGCAGGACCGACGAGCTCACTGAAGCTTTCTTT
.	TRBV7-9	.	TRBJ1-1	CASRLLNTEAFF	TGTGCCAGCAGACTTCTGAACACTGAAGCTTTCTTT